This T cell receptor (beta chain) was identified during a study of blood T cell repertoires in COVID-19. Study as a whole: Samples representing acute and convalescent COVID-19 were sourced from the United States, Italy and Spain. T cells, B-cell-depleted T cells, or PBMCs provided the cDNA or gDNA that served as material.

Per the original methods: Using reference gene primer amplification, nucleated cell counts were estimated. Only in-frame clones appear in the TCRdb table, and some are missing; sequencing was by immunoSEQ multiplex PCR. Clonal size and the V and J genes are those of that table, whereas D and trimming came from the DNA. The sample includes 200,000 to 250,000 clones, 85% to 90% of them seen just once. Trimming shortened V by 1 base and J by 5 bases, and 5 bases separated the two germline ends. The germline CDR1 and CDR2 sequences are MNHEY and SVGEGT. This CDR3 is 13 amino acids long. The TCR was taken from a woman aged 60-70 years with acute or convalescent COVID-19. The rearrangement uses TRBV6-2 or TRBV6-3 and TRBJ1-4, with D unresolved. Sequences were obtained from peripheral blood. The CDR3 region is CASSYYSNEKLFF. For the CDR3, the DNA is TGTGCCAGCAGTTACTACAGCAATGAAAAACTGTTTTTT.